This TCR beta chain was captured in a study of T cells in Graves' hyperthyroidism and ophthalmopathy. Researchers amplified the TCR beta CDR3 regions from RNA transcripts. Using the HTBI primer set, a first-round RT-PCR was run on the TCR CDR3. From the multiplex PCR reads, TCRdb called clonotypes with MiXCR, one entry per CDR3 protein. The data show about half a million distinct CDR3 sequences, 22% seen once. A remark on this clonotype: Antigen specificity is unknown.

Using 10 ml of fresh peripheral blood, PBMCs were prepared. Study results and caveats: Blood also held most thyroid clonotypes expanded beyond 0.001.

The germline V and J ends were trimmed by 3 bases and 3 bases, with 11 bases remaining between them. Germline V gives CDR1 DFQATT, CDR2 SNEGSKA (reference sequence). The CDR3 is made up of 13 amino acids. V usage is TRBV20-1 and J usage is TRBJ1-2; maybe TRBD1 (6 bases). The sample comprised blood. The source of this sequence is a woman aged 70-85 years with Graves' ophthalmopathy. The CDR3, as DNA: TGCAGTGCTAGTACAGGGACTGACTATGGCTACACCTTC. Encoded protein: CSASTGTDYGYTF.